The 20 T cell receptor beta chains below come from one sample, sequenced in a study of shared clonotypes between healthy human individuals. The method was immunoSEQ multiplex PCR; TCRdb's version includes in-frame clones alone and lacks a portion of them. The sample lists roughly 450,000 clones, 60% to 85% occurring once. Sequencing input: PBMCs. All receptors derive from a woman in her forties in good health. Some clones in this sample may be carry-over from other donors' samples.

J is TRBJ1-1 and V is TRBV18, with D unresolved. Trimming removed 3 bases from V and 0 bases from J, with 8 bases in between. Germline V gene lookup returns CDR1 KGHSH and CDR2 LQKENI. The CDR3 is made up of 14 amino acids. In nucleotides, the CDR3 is TGTGCCAGCTCACCCGAGATTATGAACACTGAAGCTTTCTTT. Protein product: CASSPEIMNTEAFF. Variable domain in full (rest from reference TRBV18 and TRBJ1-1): NAGVMQNPRHLVRRRGQEARLRCSPMKGHSHVYWYRQLPEEGLKFMVYLQKENIIDESGMPKERFSAEFPKEGPSILRIQQVVRGDSAAYFCASSPEIMNTEAFFGQGTRLTVV.

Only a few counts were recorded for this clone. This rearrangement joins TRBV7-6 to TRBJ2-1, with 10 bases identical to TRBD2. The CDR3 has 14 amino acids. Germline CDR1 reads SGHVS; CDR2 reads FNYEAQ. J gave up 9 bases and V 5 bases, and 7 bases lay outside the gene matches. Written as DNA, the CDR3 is TGTGCCAGCAGCACGCTAGCGGGAGCGGTTGAGCAGTTCTTC. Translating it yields CASSTLAGAVEQFF.

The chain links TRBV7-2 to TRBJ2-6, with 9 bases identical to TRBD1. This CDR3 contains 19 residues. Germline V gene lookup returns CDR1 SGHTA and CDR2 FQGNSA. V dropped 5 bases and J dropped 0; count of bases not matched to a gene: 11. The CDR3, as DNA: TGTGCCAGCAGCGCAACAGGGGGCTTTTTCGCCTCTGGGGCCAACGTCCTGACTTTC. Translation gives CASSATGGFFASGANVLTF.

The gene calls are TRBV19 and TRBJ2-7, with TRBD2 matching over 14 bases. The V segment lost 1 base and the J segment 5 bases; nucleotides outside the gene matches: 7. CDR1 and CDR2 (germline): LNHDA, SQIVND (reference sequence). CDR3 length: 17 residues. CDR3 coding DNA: TGTGCCAGTAGTATAGGTTTCTTGGGACTAGCGGGAGACGAGCAGTACTTC. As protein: CASSIGFLGLAGDEQYF.

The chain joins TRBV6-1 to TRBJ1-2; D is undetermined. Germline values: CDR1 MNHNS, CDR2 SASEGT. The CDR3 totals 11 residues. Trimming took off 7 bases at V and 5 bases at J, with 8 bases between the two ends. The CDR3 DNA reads TGTGCCAGCAATTCAGCTTATGGCTACACCTTC. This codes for CASNSAYGYTF.

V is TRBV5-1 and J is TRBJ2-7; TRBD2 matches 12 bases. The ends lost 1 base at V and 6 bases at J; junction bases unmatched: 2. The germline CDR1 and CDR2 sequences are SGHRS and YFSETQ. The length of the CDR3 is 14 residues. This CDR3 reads CASSLTSGRTEQYF. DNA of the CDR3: TGCGCCAGCAGCTTGACTAGCGGGAGGACCGAGCAGTACTTC.

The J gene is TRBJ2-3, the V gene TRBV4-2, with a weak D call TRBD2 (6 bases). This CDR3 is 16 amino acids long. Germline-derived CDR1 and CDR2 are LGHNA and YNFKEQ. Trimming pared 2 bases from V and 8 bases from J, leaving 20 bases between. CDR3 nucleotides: TGTGCCAGCAGCCAACCGGGCAACGGGGGAGTCGTTACGCAGTATTTT. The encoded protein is CASSQPGNGGVVTQYF.

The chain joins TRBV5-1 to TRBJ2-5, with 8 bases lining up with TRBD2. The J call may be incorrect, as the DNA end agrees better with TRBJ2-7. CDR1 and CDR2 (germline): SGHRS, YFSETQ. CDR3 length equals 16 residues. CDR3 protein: CASSLASSGSSYEQYF. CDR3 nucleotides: TGCGCCAGCAGCTTGGCCTCGAGCGGGAGCTCCTACGAGCAGTACTTC.

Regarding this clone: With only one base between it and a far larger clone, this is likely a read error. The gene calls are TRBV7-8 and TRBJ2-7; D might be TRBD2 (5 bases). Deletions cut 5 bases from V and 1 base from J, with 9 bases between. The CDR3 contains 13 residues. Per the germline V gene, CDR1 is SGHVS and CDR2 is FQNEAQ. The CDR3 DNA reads TGTGCCAGCAGCCTCCGGGGTTCCTACGAGCAGTACTTC. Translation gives CASSLRGSYEQYF.

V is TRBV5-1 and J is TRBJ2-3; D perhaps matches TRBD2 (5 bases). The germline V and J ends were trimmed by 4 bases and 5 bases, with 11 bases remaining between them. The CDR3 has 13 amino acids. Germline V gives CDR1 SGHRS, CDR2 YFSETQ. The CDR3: CASSQDSIDTQYF. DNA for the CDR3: TGCGCCAGCAGCCAGGACTCAATAGATACGCAGTATTTT. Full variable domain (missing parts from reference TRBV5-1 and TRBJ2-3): KAGVTQTPRYLIKTRGQQVTLSCSPISGHRSVSWYQQTPGQGLQFLFEYFSETQRNKGNFPGRFSGRQFSNSRSEMNVSTLELGDSALYLCASSQDSIDTQYFGPGTRLTVL.

CDR3 DNA sequence: TGTGCCAGCAGCTTAGCGTACAGATCGGTGGAACAGCCCCAGCATTTT. Protein: CASSLAYRSVEQPQHF. The chain recombines TRBV7-8 with TRBJ1-5; D uncertain. The germline V gene has CDR1 SGHVS and CDR2 FQNEAQ. V lost 0 bases and J lost 7, with 16 bases in between. This CDR3 has 16 amino acids.

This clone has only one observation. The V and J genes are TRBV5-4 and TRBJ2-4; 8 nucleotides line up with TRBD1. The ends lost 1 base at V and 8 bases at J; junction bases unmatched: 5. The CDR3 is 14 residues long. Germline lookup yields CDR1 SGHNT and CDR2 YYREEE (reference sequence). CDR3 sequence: CASSLRQGADIQYF. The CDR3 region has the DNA TGTGCCAGCAGCTTGAGGCAGGGGGCAGACATTCAGTACTTC.

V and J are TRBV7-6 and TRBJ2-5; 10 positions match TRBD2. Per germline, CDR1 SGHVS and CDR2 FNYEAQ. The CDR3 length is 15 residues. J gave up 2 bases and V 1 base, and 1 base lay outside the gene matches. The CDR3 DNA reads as TGTGCCAGCAGCTTAGGGACTAGCGGTCAAGAGACCCAGTACTTC. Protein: CASSLGTSGQETQYF. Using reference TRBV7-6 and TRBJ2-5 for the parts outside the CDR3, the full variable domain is GAGVSQSPRYKVTKRGQDVALRCDPISGHVSLYWYRQALGQGPEFLTYFNYEAQQDKSGLPNDRFSAERPEGSISTLTIQRTEQRDSAMYRCASSLGTSGQETQYFGPGTRLLVL.

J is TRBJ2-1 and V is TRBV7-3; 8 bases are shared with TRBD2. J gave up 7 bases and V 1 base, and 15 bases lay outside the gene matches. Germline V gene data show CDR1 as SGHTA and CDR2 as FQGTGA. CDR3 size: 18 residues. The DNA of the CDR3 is TGTGCCAGCAGCTTAAATCCTCTATCCGCGGGGGGCGCGAATGAGCAGTTCTTC. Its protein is CASSLNPLSAGGANEQFF.

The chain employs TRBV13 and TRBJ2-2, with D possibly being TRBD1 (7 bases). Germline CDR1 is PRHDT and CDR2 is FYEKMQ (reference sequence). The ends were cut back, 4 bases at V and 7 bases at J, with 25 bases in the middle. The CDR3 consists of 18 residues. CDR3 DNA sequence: TGTGCCAGCAGCTCCAACCGGTGGGGGGACAGTCGGCTCGGGGAGCTGTTTTTT. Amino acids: CASSSNRWGDSRLGELFF.

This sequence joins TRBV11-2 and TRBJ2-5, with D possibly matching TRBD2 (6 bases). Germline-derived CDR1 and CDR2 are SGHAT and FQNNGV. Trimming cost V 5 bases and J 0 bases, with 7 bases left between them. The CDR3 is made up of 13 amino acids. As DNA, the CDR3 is TGTGCCAGCAGCGCGGGGTACCAAGAGACCCAGTACTTC. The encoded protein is CASSAGYQETQYF.

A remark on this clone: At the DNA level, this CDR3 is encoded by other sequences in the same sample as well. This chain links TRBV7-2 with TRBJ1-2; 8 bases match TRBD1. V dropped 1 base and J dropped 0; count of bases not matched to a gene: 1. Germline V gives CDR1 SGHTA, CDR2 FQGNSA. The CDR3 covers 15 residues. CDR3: CASSLDRGANYGYTF. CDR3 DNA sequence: TGTGCCAGCAGCTTAGACAGGGGGGCTAACTATGGCTACACCTTC. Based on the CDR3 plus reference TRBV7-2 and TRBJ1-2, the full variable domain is GAGVSQSPSNKVTEKGKDVELRCDPISGHTALYWYRQSLGQGLEFLIYFQGNSAPDKSGLPSDRFSAERTGGSVSTLTIQRTQQEDSAVYLCASSLDRGANYGYTFGSGTRLTVV.

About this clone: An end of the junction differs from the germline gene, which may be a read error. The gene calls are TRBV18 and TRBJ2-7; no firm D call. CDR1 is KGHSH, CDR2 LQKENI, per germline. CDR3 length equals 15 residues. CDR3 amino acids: CASSSPTLAPYEQYF. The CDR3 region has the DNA TGTGCCAGCTCATCACCCACTTTGGCTCCCTACGAGCAGTACTTC.

CDR3 coding DNA: TGTGCCAGCAGTTTATTAGTGCTAAGGGGTGAGCAGTACTTC. As protein: CASSLLVLRGEQYF. The genes are TRBV28 and TRBJ2-7, with TRBD1 as a possible D gene (5 bases). V was clipped by 1 base and J by 7 bases, with 14 bases between them. CDR1 is MDHEN and CDR2 is SYDVKM in the germline V gene. The CDR3 has 14 amino acids.

The CDR3, as DNA: TGTGCCAGCAGCTTCGCTTCAAGTGGGTACAATGAGCAGTTCTTC. It encodes CASSFASSGYNEQFF. The chain is built from TRBV7-2 and TRBJ2-1, with unresolved D. V was pared by 3 bases and J by 4 bases, with 13 bases between. CDR3 length: 15 amino acids. CDR1 is SGHTA and CDR2 is FQGNSA in the germline V gene.